The rows below give T cell receptor beta chains drawn from one sample of a study of Tregs in tolerant kidney transplant recipients. Measured with immunoSEQ multiplex PCR; TCRdb has only the in-frame clones, and not every one. The sample contains about 240,000 clones, 65% to 85% of which appear only once. The sequencing input was CD4+ T cells from blood. The receptors derive from a human donor in good health. The CDR3 runs from the conserved cysteine through the conserved F or W. D genes are given only for firm matches. Clone size, where shown, is once, few, many, or a class for clones that have expanded.

NA | TRBJ1-1 | TRBV29-1 | NA | TGCAGCGTTGAAGAGTCGTATGTACCAAACAGGGTATACACTGAAGCTTTCTTT | CSVEESYVPNRVYTEAFF
NA | TRBJ2-7 | TRBV5-1 | NA | TGCGCCAGCAGCTTGGGGGACCCTAGAGCCTACGAGCAGTACTTC | CASSLGDPRAYEQYF
NA | TRBJ2-1 | TRBV7-9 | NA | TGTGCCAGCAGCTTAGCGCTTGCGTATATCCCATACAATGAGCAGTTCTTC | CASSLALAYIPYNEQFF
few | TRBJ2-1 | TRBV5-1 | NA | TGCGCCAGCAGCCAATTGGACTCCAACAATGAGCAGTTCTTC | CASSQLDSNNEQFF
NA | TRBJ1-1 | TRBV7-9 | TRBD1 | TGTGCCAGCAGCCGATCCCCCTCCGACAGGGCGAAGACTGAAGCTTTCTTT | CASSRSPSDRAKTEAFF
NA | TRBJ2-2 | TRBV2 | TRBD2 | TGTGCCAGCAGAGCCGGGACTAGCGGGAGGCTGACCGGGGAGCTGTTTTTT | CASRAGTSGRLTGELFF
NA | TRBJ2-5 | TRBV11-3 | NA | TGTGCCAGCAGCTTAGATCGTTCCCAAGAGACCCAGTACTTC | CASSLDRSQETQYF
NA | TRBJ2-7 | TRBV30 | TRBD2 | TGTGCCTGGGCGCGGGGGGTAAGGGAGCAGTACTTC | CAWARGVREQYF
NA | TRBJ2-1 | TRBV5-1 | TRBD2 | TGCGCCAGCAGCTCCCGGACTAGCGCCCTATCCTACAATGAGCAGTTCTTC | CASSSRTSALSYNEQFF
NA | TRBJ1-1 | TRBV2 | NA | TGTGCCACCACAGGGACCGTCGGGAACACTGAAGCTTTCTTT | CATTGTVGNTEAFF
NA | TRBJ2-3 | TRBV10-1 | NA | TGCGCCAGCAGTGAGTCCCCCTCTAGCACAGATACGCAGTATTTT | CASSESPSSTDTQYF
NA | TRBJ1-1 | TRBV19 | TRBD1 | TGTGCCAGTACCACAAACAGGGGGGCCACTGAAGCTTTCTTT | CASTTNRGATEAFF
NA | TRBJ1-5 | TRBV6-1 | TRBD1 | TGTGCCAGCAGTGAAGCGACAGGGGAGAATCAGCCCCAGCATTTT | CASSEATGENQPQHF
NA | TRBJ1-5 | TRBV6-5 | NA | TGTGCCAGCAGTTACGGTCGTAAAGGGCAGCCCCAGCATTTT | CASSYGRKGQPQHF
NA | TRBJ2-2 | TRBV7-9 | NA | TGTGCCAGCAGGCCGCGGGGCGCCGGGGAGCTGTTTTTT | CASRPRGAGELFF
NA | TRBJ2-1 | TRBV4-2 | TRBD2 | TGTGCCAGCAGCCACATCCTAGCGGGGGGGCATAATGAGCAGTTCTTC | CASSHILAGGHNEQFF
NA | TRBJ1-5 | TRBV6-1 | TRBD1 | TGTGCGGTTCGGACAGGCCTCGGCAATCAGCCCCAGCATTTT | CAVRTGLGNQPQHF
NA | TRBJ2-7 | TRBV6-1 | TRBD1 | TGTGCCAGCACCCGGGACAGGGTGACCTACGAGCAGTACTTC | CASTRDRVTYEQYF
NA | TRBJ2-5 | TRBV5-1 | TRBD1 | TGCGCCAGCAGCTCGGACAGGGTAGGCCAAGAGACCCAGTACTTC | CASSSDRVGQETQYF
NA | TRBJ2-3 | TRBV28 | TRBD1 | TGTGCCAGCAGACCTTATGGGACAGGGGGCGAATTCACAGATACGCAGTATTTT | CASRPYGTGGEFTDTQYF
NA | TRBJ1-4 | TRBV30 | NA | TGTGCCTGGGGTAGAGGGGTTTGGGAAAAACTGTTTTTT | CAWGRGVWEKLFF
NA | TRBJ2-7 | TRBV4-2 | NA | TGTGCCAGCAGCCAAGTCGGGGGTTCTAACGAGCAGTACTTC | CASSQVGGSNEQYF
NA | TRBJ2-3 | TRBV10-1 | TRBD2 | TGCGCCAGCAGTGAGTCAGGCGGGGGGACAGATACGCAGTATTTT | CASSESGGGTDTQYF
NA | TRBJ1-1 | TRBV2 | NA | TGTGCCAGCAGTGAGGGAGTCAGCACTGAAGCTTTCTTT | CASSEGVSTEAFF
NA | TRBJ2-7 | TRBV13 | TRBD2 | TGTGCCAGCAGCGTACCCAAGCGGGGAAACGAGCAGTACTTC | CASSVPKRGNEQYF
NA | TRBJ2-1 | TRBV11-2 | NA | TGTGCCAGCAGCGCCCTGACAGGAAAGATCTACAATGAGCAGTTCTTC | CASSALTGKIYNEQFF
NA | TRBJ1-5 | TRBV9 | NA | TGTGCCAGCAGCGCGCCTGGCAGCAATCAGCCCCAGCATTTT | CASSAPGSNQPQHF
NA | TRBJ2-5 | TRBV5-1 | TRBD1 | TGCGCCAGCAGCTTGCTGATGACAGGGGGAGAGGAGACCCAGTACTTC | CASSLLMTGGEETQYF
NA | TRBJ2-7 | TRBV18 | NA | TGTGCCAGCTCACCAAACATCTACGAGCAGTACTTC | CASSPNIYEQYF
NA | TRBJ2-7 | TRBV7-9 | TRBD2 | TGTGCCAGCAGCTCCGGGGGGGGCTCCTACGAGCAGTACTTC | CASSSGGGSYEQYF
NA | TRBJ1-1 | TRBV7-9 | NA | TGTGCCAGCAGCTTACCGGGACAGAACACTGAAGCTTTCTTT | CASSLPGQNTEAFF
NA | TRBJ2-1 | TRBV13 | NA | TGTGCCAGCAGCTTAGACTCGCTCAATGAGCAGTTCTTC | CASSLDSLNEQFF
NA | TRBJ2-7 | TRBV5-4 | TRBD2 | TGTGCCAGCAGCCCCATGACTAGCGGGACAAACGAGCAGTACTTC | CASSPMTSGTNEQYF
NA | TRBJ2-7 | TRBV27 | TRBD2 | TGTGCCAGCAGACGCCTTTTACAGGGGACTAGCGGGAGGGCCTACGAGCAGTACTTC | CASRRLLQGTSGRAYEQYF
few | TRBJ1-2 | TRBV25-1 | NA | TGTGCCAGCAGTGAATCCGCCACCTTGGGTGAATATGGCTACACCTTC | CASSESATLGEYGYTF
NA | TRBJ1-2 | TRBV30 | NA | TGTGCCTGGAGTGGGGGGCTGGGCTATGGCTACACCTTC | CAWSGGLGYGYTF
NA | TRBJ2-3 | TRBV18 | TRBD2 | TGTGCCAGCTCACCCGGGCGACGGGGGGTGGCAGATACGCAGTATTTT | CASSPGRRGVADTQYF
NA | TRBJ1-2 | TRBV6-5 | TRBD1 | TGTGCCACCCGAGGGACAGGGAACTATGGCTACACCTTC | CATRGTGNYGYTF
few | TRBJ2-1 | TRBV2 | NA | TGTGCCAGCAGTGCACATCCGTTCTTC | CASSAHPFF
NA | TRBJ1-5 | TRBV6-1 | NA | TGTGCCAGCAGTGAGGTTGGTCAGCCCCAGCATTTT | CASSEVGQPQHF